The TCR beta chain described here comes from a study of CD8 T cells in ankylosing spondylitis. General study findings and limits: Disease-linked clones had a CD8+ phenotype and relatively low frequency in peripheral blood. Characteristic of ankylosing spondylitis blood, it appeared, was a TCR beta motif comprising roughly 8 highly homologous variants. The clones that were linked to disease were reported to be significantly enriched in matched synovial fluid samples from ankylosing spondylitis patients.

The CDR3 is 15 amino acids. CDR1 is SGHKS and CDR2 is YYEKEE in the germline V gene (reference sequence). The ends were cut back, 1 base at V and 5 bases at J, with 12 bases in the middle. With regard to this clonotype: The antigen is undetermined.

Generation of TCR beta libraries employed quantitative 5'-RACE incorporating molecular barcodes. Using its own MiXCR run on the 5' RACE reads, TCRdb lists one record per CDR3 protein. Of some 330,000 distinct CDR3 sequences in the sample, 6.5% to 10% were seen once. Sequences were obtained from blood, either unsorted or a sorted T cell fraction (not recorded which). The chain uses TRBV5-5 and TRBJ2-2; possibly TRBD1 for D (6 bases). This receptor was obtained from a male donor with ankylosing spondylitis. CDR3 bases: TGTGCCAGCAGCTTGCCCCAGGGGATAACCGGGGAGCTGTTTTTT. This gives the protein CASSLPQGITGELFF.